The 17 T cell receptor beta chains below all came from one sample that was sequenced in a study of spatial heterogeneity in lung cancer. This sample's time point: sample taken at primary tumor resection. Material for sequencing was whole RNA from tumor, nontumor lung or frozen PBMC, left unsorted. TCRdb reprocessed the 5' RACE reads via MiXCR and lists one record per CDR3 protein. Of tens of thousands of distinct CDR3 sequences listed, 15% to 25% are singletons. The sample in question was PBMCs, obtained at surgery. Receptors were obtained from a male donor with early-stage non-small cell lung cancer.

This clonotype was seen only a few times. This chain links TRBV4-1 with TRBJ1-1, with no clear D. This CDR3 spans 13 amino acids. The ends were cut back, 1 base at V and 1 base at J, with 4 bases in the middle. CDR1 and CDR2 (germline): MGHRA, YSYEKL. CDR3 sequence (DNA): TGCGCCAGCAGCCAAGTCGCGAACACTGAAGCTTTCTTT. Translating gives CASSQVANTEAFF.

This clonotype has a handful of counts. The rearrangement links TRBV27 to TRBJ1-4; D is perhaps TRBD1 (6 bases). Germline V gene data show CDR1 as MNHEY and CDR2 as SMNVEV (reference sequence). The CDR3 has 14 residues. Trimming left V 3 bases short and J 8 bases short, with 13 bases between. DNA for the CDR3: TGTGCCAGCAGTTTGGTGGGGGCACAAGAAAAACTGTTTTTT. Translating it yields CASSLVGAQEKLFF.

Ten or more counts support this clonotype. The chain employs TRBV12-3 or TRBV12-4 and TRBJ2-3, with 7 bases identical to TRBD1. The CDR3 consists of 14 residues. The J segment lost 5 bases and the V segment lost 5 bases, leaving 7 bases of the junction unmatched. CDR3: CASSPGQLGDTQYF. CDR3 nucleotides: TGTGCCAGCAGTCCGGGACAGCTTGGAGATACGCAGTATTTT.

This clonotype was seen repeatedly, ten times or more. This rearrangement joins TRBV24-1 to TRBJ1-2; D is unclear. This CDR3 is 13 amino acids long. V was cut by 3 bases and J by 2 bases, with 6 bases left in between. Germline V gene lookup returns CDR1 KGHDR and CDR2 SFDVKD. CDR3 protein: CATSDDGNYGYTF. Here the CDR3 DNA reads TGTGCCACCAGTGATGACGGGAACTATGGCTACACCTTC.

There are many counts of this clonotype. The chain recombines TRBV29-1 with TRBJ2-1, with D unresolved. The germline V gene encodes CDR1 SQVTM and CDR2 ANQGSEA. CDR3 length: 15 residues. V lost 7 bases and J lost 9, with 25 bases in between. The CDR3 protein is CSASAAGSFNTEQFF. The CDR3 nucleotides are TGCAGCGCCTCTGCCGCCGGGTCCTTTAACACTGAGCAGTTCTTC.

This chain uses TRBV27 with TRBJ2-3, with 7 nucleotides matching TRBD2. The germline V gene has CDR1 MNHEY and CDR2 SMNVEV (reference sequence). The CDR3 is 16 amino acids. The junction had 16 bases not matched to a gene; V was cut back by 9 bases and J by 4 bases. The CDR3 bases are TGTGCCAGTAGTCAATGGGCGGGAGAACAAGCAGATACGCAGTATTTT. Encoded protein: CASSQWAGEQADTQYF.

The gene calls are TRBV28 and TRBJ1-5; D is ambiguous. Germline V CDR1 and CDR2: MDHEN, SYDVKM. Deletions cut 7 bases from V and 2 bases from J, with 12 bases between. This CDR3 has 14 amino acids. The CDR3 loop is CASKDPGGNQPQHF. CDR3 in DNA: TGTGCCAGCAAAGACCCGGGCGGCAATCAGCCCCAGCATTTT.

The DNA for the CDR3 is TGTGCCAGCAGCTTAGTTTCGGGGACCTACGAGCAGTACTTC. It translates to CASSLVSGTYEQYF. The V call is TRBV11-2, the J call TRBJ2-7, with D tentatively TRBD2 (5 bases). The CDR3 is 14 residues long. V lost 1 base and J lost 2, with 9 bases in between. Germline values: CDR1 SGHAT, CDR2 FQNNGV.

The chain employs TRBV12-3 or TRBV12-4 and TRBJ2-7, with TRBD1 matching over 10 bases. The CDR3 has 14 residues. The junction had 5 bases not matched to a gene; V was cut back by 6 bases and J by 3 bases. The CDR3 nucleotides read TGTGCCAGCAGAGAGACAGGGGGCGGCTACGAGCAGTACTTC. It yields the protein CASRETGGGYEQYF.

The sample holds many counts of this clonotype. One end of the junction is discordant with germline, which a read error may explain. The chain is built from TRBV7-3 and TRBJ2-3; D is possibly TRBD1 (6 bases). The germline gives CDR1 SGHTA, CDR2 FQGTGA. The CDR3 has 15 amino acids. The CDR3 reads CASSLQGFGADTQYF. As DNA, the CDR3 is TGCGCCAGCAGCTTACAGGGATTTGGGGCAGATACGCAGTATTTT.

V gene TRBV12-3 or TRBV12-4 combines with J gene TRBJ1-4; 7 bases are shared with TRBD1. The CDR3 length is 14 residues. The trim removed 6 bases at V and 2 bases at J, leaving 3 bases unmatched. Written as DNA, the CDR3 is TGTGCCAGCAGGACAGGGCAGACTAATGAAAAACTGTTTTTT. This encodes CASRTGQTNEKLFF.

For this clonotype: This could be a read error, since a much larger clone is one nucleotide away. V and J are TRBV6-2 or TRBV6-3 and TRBJ2-7; D not resolved. Germline V CDR1 and CDR2: MNHEY, SVGEGT. This CDR3 is built from 12 residues. CDR3 amino acids: CVSTHFGYEQYF. CDR3 sequence (DNA): TGTGTCAGCACCCACTTCGGCTACGAGCAGTACTTC.

V is TRBV11-1 and J is TRBJ2-7; TRBD2 agrees at 10 bases. V lost 5 bases to trimming and J lost 6 bases; unmatched junction nucleotides: 4. CDR1 and CDR2 from the germline V gene are SGHAT and FQDESV (reference sequence). This CDR3 is built from 13 residues. CDR3 sequence: CASSLGTSAEQYF. CDR3 DNA: TGTGCCAGCAGCCTCGGGACTAGCGCCGAGCAGTACTTC.

V is TRBV24-1 and J is TRBJ2-1; 9 bases fit TRBD2. Unmatched junction bases numbered 7, after V lost 12 bases and J lost 5 bases. CDR1 is KGHDR and CDR2 is SFDVKD in the germline V gene. The CDR3 totals 13 residues. CDR3 sequence reads: CAARTSAHNEQFF. The CDR3, as DNA: TGTGCCGCCCGGACTAGCGCCCACAATGAGCAGTTCTTC.

V and J are TRBV5-1 and TRBJ1-4; D is possibly TRBD1 (5 bases). Germline CDR1 is SGHRS and CDR2 is YFSETQ. The germline V and J ends were trimmed by 5 bases and 8 bases, with 13 bases remaining between them. CDR3 length equals 13 residues. This chain's CDR3 is CASRPPQGEKLFF. The CDR3 DNA follows: TGCGCCAGCAGACCCCCCCAGGGCGAAAAACTGTTTTTT.

This clonotype occurred a few times. V is TRBV7-8 and J is TRBJ2-1; D unclear. V was shortened by 7 bases and J by 0 bases, with 13 bases between the two germline ends. Germline V lookup: CDR1 SGHVS, CDR2 FQNEAQ. CDR3 size: 15 residues. Written as DNA, the CDR3 is TGTGCCAGCACCCTGGCGCCCAGCTCCTACAATGAGCAGTTCTTC. Its translation is CASTLAPSSYNEQFF.

This clonotype was recorded a few times. The chain joins TRBV13 to TRBJ2-5; the match to TRBD1 covers 7 bases. Trimming at V came to 2 bases and at J to 1 base, leaving 4 bases not matched to a gene. There are 15 residues in the CDR3. The germline gives CDR1 PRHDT, CDR2 FYEKMQ (reference sequence). CDR3: CASSLTRTGQETQYF. CDR3 nucleotide sequence: TGTGCCAGCAGCTTAACACGGACAGGCCAAGAGACCCAGTACTTC. Based on the CDR3 plus reference TRBV13 and TRBJ2-5, the full variable domain is AAGVIQSPRHLIKEKRETATLKCYPIPRHDTVYWYQQGPGQDPQFLISFYEKMQSDKGSIPDRFSAQQFSDYHSELNMSSLELGDSALYFCASSLTRTGQETQYFGPGTRLLVL.